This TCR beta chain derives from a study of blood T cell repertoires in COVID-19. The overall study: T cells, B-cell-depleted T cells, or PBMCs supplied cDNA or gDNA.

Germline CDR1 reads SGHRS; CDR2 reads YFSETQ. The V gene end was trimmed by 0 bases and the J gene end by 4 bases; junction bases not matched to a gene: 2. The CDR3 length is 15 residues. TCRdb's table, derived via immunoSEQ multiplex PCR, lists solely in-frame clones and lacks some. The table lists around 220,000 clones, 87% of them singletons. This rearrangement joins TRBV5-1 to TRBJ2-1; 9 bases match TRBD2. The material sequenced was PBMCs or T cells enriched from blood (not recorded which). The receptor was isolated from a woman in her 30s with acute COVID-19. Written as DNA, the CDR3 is TGCGCCAGCAGCTTGGAGGGACTAGCTTACAATGAGCAGTTCTTC. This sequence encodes CASSLEGLAYNEQFF.